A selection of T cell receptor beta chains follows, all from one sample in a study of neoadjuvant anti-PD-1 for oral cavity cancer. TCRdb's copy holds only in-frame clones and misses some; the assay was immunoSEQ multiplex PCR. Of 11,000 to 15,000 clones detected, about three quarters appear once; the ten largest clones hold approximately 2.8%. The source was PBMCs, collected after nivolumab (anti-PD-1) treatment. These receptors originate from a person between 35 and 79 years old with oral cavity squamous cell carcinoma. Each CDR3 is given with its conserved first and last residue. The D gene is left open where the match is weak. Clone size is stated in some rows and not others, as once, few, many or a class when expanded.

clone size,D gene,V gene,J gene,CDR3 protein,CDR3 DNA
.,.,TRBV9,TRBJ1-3,CASSPTGGPSSGNTIYF,TGTGCCAGCAGTCCCACCGGGGGCCCTTCCTCTGGAAACACCATATATTTT
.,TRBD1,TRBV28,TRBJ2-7,CASSLFRDRGLYEQYF,TGTGCCAGCAGTTTATTTCGGGACAGGGGGTTATACGAGCAGTACTTC
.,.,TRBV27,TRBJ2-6,CASSFRDGGTNVLTF,TGTGCCAGCAGTTTTCGGGACGGGGGAACCAACGTCCTGACTTTC
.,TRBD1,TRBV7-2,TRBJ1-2,CASSFVRSRGTGGSPGYTF,TGTGCCAGCAGCTTTGTCAGGAGTAGGGGGACAGGGGGGTCACCTGGCTACACCTTC
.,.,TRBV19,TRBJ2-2,CASSIGQLNTGELFF,TGTGCCAGTAGTATCGGGCAACTAAACACCGGGGAGCTGTTTTTT
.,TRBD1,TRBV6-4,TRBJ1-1,CASSPDGTVNTEAFF,TGTGCCAGCAGTCCAGATGGGACAGTGAACACTGAAGCTTTCTTT
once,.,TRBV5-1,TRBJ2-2,CASSLLIQTFGHGELFF,TGCGCCAGCAGCCTCCTAATCCAAACCTTTGGGCACGGGGAGCTGTTTTTT
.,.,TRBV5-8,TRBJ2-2,CASSFDIDILVTGELFF,TGTGCCAGCAGTTTCGATATTGACATTTTGGTGACCGGGGAGCTGTTTTTT
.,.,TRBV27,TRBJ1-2,CASSLVGGGNGYTF,TGTGCCAGCAGTTTAGTGGGGGGAGGAAATGGCTACACCTTC
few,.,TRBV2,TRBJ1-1,CASSRTVNTEAFF,TGTGCCAGCAGTCGGACAGTGAACACTGAAGCTTTCTTT
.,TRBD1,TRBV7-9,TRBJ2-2,CASSLLGTGGTGELFF,TGTGCCAGCAGCTTATTGGGGACAGGGGGAACCGGGGAGCTGTTTTTT
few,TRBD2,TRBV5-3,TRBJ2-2,CARSFYGRGTGELFF,TGTGCCAGAAGCTTTTACGGGAGGGGTACCGGGGAGCTGTTTTTT
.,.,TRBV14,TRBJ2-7,CASSQLGYVYEQYF,TGTGCCAGCAGCCAACTTGGATACGTCTACGAGCAGTACTTC
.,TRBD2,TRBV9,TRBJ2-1,CASSAGTSGHNEQFF,TGTGCCAGCAGCGCTGGGACTAGCGGCCACAATGAGCAGTTCTTC
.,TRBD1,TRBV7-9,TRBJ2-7,CASSTDRSLPEQYF,TGTGCCAGCAGCACGGACAGGTCCCTTCCCGAGCAGTACTTC
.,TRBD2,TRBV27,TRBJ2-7,CASSQWSGGSYEQYF,TGTGCCAGCAGTCAATGGAGCGGGGGTTCCTACGAGCAGTACTTC
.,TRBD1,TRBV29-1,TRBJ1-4,CSAWGQGANDGTNEKLFF,TGCAGCGCCTGGGGACAGGGGGCGAACGATGGAACTAATGAAAAACTGTTTTTT
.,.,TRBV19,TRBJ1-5,CASRTTLGNNQPQHF,TGTGCCAGTAGGACCACCTTAGGGAACAATCAGCCCCAGCATTTT
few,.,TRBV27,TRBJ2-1,CASSWSASSYNEQFF,TGTGCCAGCAGTTGGTCAGCCTCTTCCTACAATGAGCAGTTCTTC
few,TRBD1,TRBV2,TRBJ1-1,CASRSGQGDTEAFF,TGTGCCAGCAGGTCCGGACAGGGCGACACTGAAGCTTTCTTT
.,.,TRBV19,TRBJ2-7,CASSTQGGGSYEQYF,TGTGCCAGTAGTACACAGGGAGGGGGGTCCTACGAGCAGTACTTC
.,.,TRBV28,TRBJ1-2,CASSLYLGQGANYGYTF,TGCGCCAGCAGTTTATATTTGGGCCAGGGAGCTAACTATGGCTACACCTTC
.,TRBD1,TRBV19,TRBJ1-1,CASTDRVGEAFF,TGTGCCAGTACCGACAGGGTCGGTGAAGCTTTCTTT
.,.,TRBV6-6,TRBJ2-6,CTSTGSGANVLTF,TGTACATCCACGGGCTCTGGGGCCAACGTCCTGACTTTC
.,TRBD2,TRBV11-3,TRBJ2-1,CASSSGGYNEQFF,TGTGCCAGCAGCTCGGGGGGCTACAATGAGCAGTTCTTC
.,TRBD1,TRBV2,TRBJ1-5,CASRDRAKQPQHF,TGTGCCAGCAGGGACAGGGCGAAACAGCCCCAGCATTTT
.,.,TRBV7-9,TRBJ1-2,CASSLIPSEQGYGYTF,TGTGCCAGCAGCTTAATTCCCTCGGAGCAGGGCTATGGCTACACCTTC
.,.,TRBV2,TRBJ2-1,CASSQEVNEQFF,TGTGCCAGCAGTCAAGAGGTGAACGAGCAGTTCTTC
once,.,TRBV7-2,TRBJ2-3,CASTPVPPNTQYF,TGTGCCAGCACCCCGGTTCCTCCGAATACGCAGTATTTT
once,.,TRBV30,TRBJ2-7,CAWSVGGSKIYEQYF,TGTGCCTGGAGTGTTGGAGGTAGCAAGATCTACGAGCAGTACTTC
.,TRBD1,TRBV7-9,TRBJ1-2,CASSSFDREENGYTF,TGTGCCAGCAGCTCTTTTGACAGGGAGGAAAATGGCTACACCTTC
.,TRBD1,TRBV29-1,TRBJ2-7,CSVGGQGNYEQYF,TGCAGCGTTGGGGGACAGGGTAACTACGAGCAGTACTTC